Listed below are T cell receptor beta chains from one sample, sequenced in a study of blood T cell repertoires in COVID-19. Data came from immunoSEQ multiplex PCR; TCRdb stores just in-frame clones and leaves some out. The sample lists roughly 16,000 clones, 70% to 90% occurring once. The specimen was peripheral blood. These receptor sequences come from a human donor in a cohort sampled during active COVID-19. The CDR3 runs from the conserved cysteine through the conserved F or W. A D gene is named only where the DNA matches it firmly. Rows may omit the clone size; those that give it use once, few, many or a size class.

abundance	v_gene	j_gene	d_gene	CDR3nt	CDR3aa
.	TRBV2	TRBJ1-6	.	TGTGCCAGCACGTCGAGCTCCTATAATTCACCCCTCCACTTT	CASTSSSYNSPLHF
.	TRBV14	TRBJ2-7	.	TGTGCCAGCAGCCAAGATTGGAGGTACGAGCAGTACTTC	CASSQDWRYEQYF
.	TRBV11-2	TRBJ1-2	.	TGTGCCAGCAGCTTAGAGGGCTCCTCCGGGGGAGGCTACACCTTC	CASSLEGSSGGGYTF
.	TRBV5-6	TRBJ1-5	.	TGTGCCAGCAGTTCCGGGACAAATAGCAATCAGCCCCAGCATTTT	CASSSGTNSNQPQHF
.	TRBV6-5	TRBJ1-2	.	TGTGCCGGACTAGGGGGTAACTATGGCTACACCTTC	CAGLGGNYGYTF
.	TRBV6-6	TRBJ2-3	.	TGTGCCAGCAGCCACGGGGTTCGCACAGATACGCAGTATTTT	CASSHGVRTDTQYF
.	TRBV19	TRBJ1-2	TRBD1	TGTGCCAGTAGTATACTCCAGGGGGCCCATGGCTACACCTTC	CASSILQGAHGYTF
.	TRBV10-2	TRBJ2-5	.	TGCGCCAGCAGTGGGACTCGGCAAGAGACCCAGTACTTC	CASSGTRQETQYF
.	TRBV5-8	TRBJ1-2	.	TGTGCCAGCAGATCCGGACAGTTCGATAACTATGGCTACACCTTC	CASRSGQFDNYGYTF
few	TRBV5-5	TRBJ1-2	.	TGTGCCAGCAGCCTGTTCCAGGGCTCCAACTATGGCTACACCTTC	CASSLFQGSNYGYTF
once	TRBV2	TRBJ1-4	TRBD1	TGTGCCAGCACAAGACAGGGGGTCGGTGAAAAACTGTTTTTT	CASTRQGVGEKLFF
.	TRBV2	TRBJ1-6	.	TGTGCCTCACGCAGGGATAGCTCCTATAATTCACCCCTCCACTTT	CASRRDSSYNSPLHF
.	TRBV6-5	TRBJ1-6	.	TGTGCCAGCAGTTACAGAGGGCGGTCACCCCTCCACTTT	CASSYRGRSPLHF
.	TRBV6-5	TRBJ1-1	TRBD1	TGTGCCAGCAGTCGCGACGGACAGGTGAGAGCTTTCTTT	CASSRDGQVRAFF
.	TRBV7-2	TRBJ1-6	.	TGTGCCAGCAGCTTAGGTAACAGGGTAGCCTCCTATAATTCACCCCTCCACTTT	CASSLGNRVASYNSPLHF
few	TRBV9	TRBJ1-1	.	TGTGCCAGCAGCCAGACGACAGGAAGAACTGAAGCTTTCTTT	CASSQTTGRTEAFF
.	TRBV10-1	TRBJ2-3	.	TGCGCCAGCAGCCCAAACACAGATACGCAGTATTTT	CASSPNTDTQYF
.	TRBV25-1	TRBJ2-7	TRBD1	TGTGCCAGCGGACAGGGCTACGAGCAGTACTTC	CASGQGYEQYF
.	TRBV19	TRBJ1-2	TRBD1	TGTGCCAGTAGTCTCGGACAGGGGATTAACTATGGCTACACCTTC	CASSLGQGINYGYTF
large	TRBV27	TRBJ1-2	TRBD1	TGTGCCAGCAGTTTGACAGGGGGAAGTGATGGCTACACCTTC	CASSLTGGSDGYTF
.	TRBV10-3	TRBJ1-3	.	TGTGCCACTACAGGGTTAAGTGGAAACACCATATATTTT	CATTGLSGNTIYF
.	TRBV7-9	TRBJ2-7	TRBD1	TGTGCCAGCAGCCCAGGGGGATACGAGCAGTACTTC	CASSPGGYEQYF
once	TRBV10-3	TRBJ2-7	TRBD1	TGTGCCATCCGAGAGGGACAGGGTGGGTACGAGCAGTACTTC	CAIREGQGGYEQYF
.	TRBV6-5	TRBJ2-5	TRBD1	TGTGCCAGCAAAACGGGACAGGTGCAAGAGACCCAGTACTTC	CASKTGQVQETQYF
once	TRBV25-1	TRBJ2-1	TRBD2	TGTGCCAGCAGTGATCGTAGCGGGGGGACCTACAATGAGCAGTTCTTC	CASSDRSGGTYNEQFF
once	TRBV6-4	TRBJ2-3	TRBD2	TGTGCCAGCAGTGCAAGCGGGGGCACAGATACGCAGTATTTT	CASSASGGTDTQYF
.	TRBV5-4	TRBJ1-2	.	TGTGCCAGCAGCTCTGGACAGCAGAACTATGGCTACACCTTC	CASSSGQQNYGYTF
.	TRBV19	TRBJ1-2	.	TGTGCCAGTAGACAAGAGCCAGGGGCCCTTTTAGCTAACTATGGCTACACCTTC	CASRQEPGALLANYGYTF
.	TRBV18	TRBJ1-4	.	TGTGCCAGCTCACCGACAGAAGATGAAAAACTGTTTTTT	CASSPTEDEKLFF
.	TRBV27	TRBJ2-5	TRBD2	TGTGCCAGCAGTTTAGCGGGGGGGCTCCAAGAGACCCAGTACTTC	CASSLAGGLQETQYF
few	TRBV2	TRBJ1-5	.	TGTGCCAGCAGTGATCCCCGGGACACCCTTGGGCAGCCCCAGCATTTT	CASSDPRDTLGQPQHF
.	TRBV3-1/TRBV3-2	TRBJ2-5	.	TGTGCCAGCTGGTCAACGGGACATCGGGAGACCCAGTACTTC	CASWSTGHRETQYF
.	TRBV7-9	TRBJ2-2	TRBD1	TGTGCCAGCAGCCTCAGGATAACCGGGACAGGTCGTCGGTTGGAGCTGTTTTTT	CASSLRITGTGRRLELFF
.	TRBV14	TRBJ1-1	.	TGTGCCAGCAGCCAAGATAGGGCGGCGGGGGTGGCTGAAGCTTTCTTT	CASSQDRAAGVAEAFF
.	TRBV30	TRBJ1-6	.	TGTGCCTGGACCGGCGGCAGGGAACTCCCCTATAATTCACCCCTCCACTTT	CAWTGGRELPYNSPLHF
.	TRBV9	TRBJ1-2	TRBD1	TGTGCCAGCAGCGAGCCCGGACAGGGAGGTGGCTACACCTTC	CASSEPGQGGGYTF
.	TRBV7-9	TRBJ1-1	.	TGTGCCAGCAGCGTCCTCGGGGGAGGCACTGAAGCTTTCTTT	CASSVLGGGTEAFF
.	TRBV2	TRBJ2-7	TRBD2	TGTGCCAGCAGTGAGGTTATGGGGATAGCGGGCGAGCAGTACTTC	CASSEVMGIAGEQYF
.	TRBV27	TRBJ1-2	TRBD1	TGTGCCAGCAGGGCAACCTCAGGACAGGGTGAGAGCTATGGCTACACCTTC	CASRATSGQGESYGYTF
.	TRBV30	TRBJ2-2	.	TGTGCCTGGAATAGACAGATTAACACCGGGGAGCTGTTTTTT	CAWNRQINTGELFF
few	TRBV25-1	TRBJ2-5	.	TGTGCCAGCAGTGAGTGGGGCGAAGGAGAGACCCAGTACTTC	CASSEWGEGETQYF
.	TRBV7-2	TRBJ1-3	.	TGTGCCAGCAGCTTGGGGGGCTCTGGAAACACCATATATTTT	CASSLGGSGNTIYF
.	TRBV7-9	TRBJ2-5	.	TGTGCCAGCAGCTTAGGCGGGGTGGGTGAGACCCAGTACTTC	CASSLGGVGETQYF
few	TRBV19	TRBJ1-5	TRBD1	TGTGCCAGTACCGATCAGGGGGCGAGCAATCAGCCCCAGCATTTT	CASTDQGASNQPQHF
.	TRBV3-1/TRBV3-2	TRBJ2-6	.	TGTGCCAGCAGCCAAAGCGGTGGACTCTGGGGGGCCAACGTCCTGACTTTC	CASSQSGGLWGANVLTF
.	TRBV29-1	TRBJ1-2	.	TGCAGCGTTGGCGAGGATTATGGCTACACCTTC	CSVGEDYGYTF
.	TRBV11-2	TRBJ2-2	.	TGTGCCAGCAGCCGGAGGGGGAACACCGGGGAGCTGTTTTTT	CASSRRGNTGELFF
few	TRBV21-1	TRBJ2-7	.	TGTGCCAGCAGCAAATATGACTTATTTAGCTCCTACGAGCAGTACTTC	CASSKYDLFSSYEQYF
.	TRBV5-1	TRBJ1-1	TRBD1	TGCGCCAGCAGCTTAGGGGGCGGGAACACTGAAGCTTTCTTT	CASSLGGGNTEAFF
.	TRBV19	TRBJ1-1	TRBD1	TGTGCCAGTAGCCCGGGACAGCAGAACACTGAAGCTTTCTTT	CASSPGQQNTEAFF
.	TRBV5-8	TRBJ2-5	.	TGTGCCAGCAGCTTGTCTGGGCGGGGGCTGGAGACCCAGTACTTC	CASSLSGRGLETQYF
.	TRBV6-5	TRBJ1-1	.	TGTGCCAGCAGTTACTCGAGGGAGACTGAAGCTTTCTTT	CASSYSRETEAFF
.	TRBV5-1	TRBJ1-1	.	TGCGCCAGCAGCTTACAACCGTCGAACACTGAAGCTTTCTTT	CASSLQPSNTEAFF